This is a list of T cell receptor beta chains from one sample in a study of CD8+ T cells in alopecia areata. TCRdb's table, derived via immunoSEQ multiplex PCR, lists solely in-frame clones and lacks some. The sample holds about 150,000 clones, around 50% seen once. The source material was CD8+ T cells sorted from blood, sampled at week 4, from a patient treated with tofacitinib. The source of these receptors is a human donor with alopecia areata. Each CDR3 is given with its conserved first and last residue. Fields, in order: clone size, J gene, D gene, V gene, CDR3 DNA, CDR3 protein. D genes are given only for firm matches. Rows may omit the clone size; those that give it use once, few, many or a size class.

clone size: NA; J gene: TRBJ1-1; D gene: NA; V gene: TRBV4-1; CDR3 DNA: TGCGCCAGCAGCCCTGACAGCGTCGATTGGACTGAAGCTTTCTTT; CDR3 protein: CASSPDSVDWTEAFF
clone size: NA; J gene: TRBJ2-6; D gene: NA; V gene: TRBV10-3; CDR3 DNA: TGTGCCATCAGCCTTTACACCTCTGGGGCCAACGTCCTGACTTTC; CDR3 protein: CAISLYTSGANVLTF
clone size: few; J gene: TRBJ1-2; D gene: NA; V gene: TRBV6-6; CDR3 DNA: TGTGCCAGCAGTTACTCGAAAAGGGAGGCTGACTATGGCTACACCTTC; CDR3 protein: CASSYSKREADYGYTF
clone size: NA; J gene: TRBJ1-2; D gene: TRBD1; V gene: TRBV13; CDR3 DNA: TGTGCCAGCAGCGAACAGGGGTATGGCTACACCTTC; CDR3 protein: CASSEQGYGYTF
clone size: NA; J gene: TRBJ2-3; D gene: NA; V gene: TRBV7-8; CDR3 DNA: TGTGCCAGCAGCCCCGAGACCCGACCGCCTTCACTTCATACGCAGTATTTT; CDR3 protein: CASSPETRPPSLHTQYF
clone size: NA; J gene: TRBJ2-5; D gene: NA; V gene: TRBV2; CDR3 DNA: TGTGCCAGCAGTGAAGGGTGGGAGATAGGAGAGACCCAGTACTTC; CDR3 protein: CASSEGWEIGETQYF
clone size: NA; J gene: TRBJ1-5; D gene: TRBD1; V gene: TRBV7-9; CDR3 DNA: TGTGCCAGCAGCTCGGACAGGTATCAGCCCCAGCATTTT; CDR3 protein: CASSSDRYQPQHF
clone size: NA; J gene: TRBJ1-2; D gene: NA; V gene: TRBV29-1; CDR3 DNA: TGCAGCGTCCACTCCGGGAACTATGGCTACACCTTC; CDR3 protein: CSVHSGNYGYTF
clone size: few; J gene: TRBJ1-4; D gene: NA; V gene: TRBV15; CDR3 DNA: TGTGCCACCAGCACTCAGAATGAAAAACTGTTTTTT; CDR3 protein: CATSTQNEKLFF
clone size: NA; J gene: TRBJ1-2; D gene: NA; V gene: TRBV29-1; CDR3 DNA: TGCAGCGTTGAAGGAACGGATCTTGGCTACACCTTC; CDR3 protein: CSVEGTDLGYTF
clone size: NA; J gene: TRBJ1-6; D gene: NA; V gene: TRBV15; CDR3 DNA: TGTGCCACCAGCAGAGATTGGGTTATGGCAGGGGAAGGTATTTCACCCCTCCACTTT; CDR3 protein: CATSRDWVMAGEGISPLHF
clone size: NA; J gene: TRBJ2-3; D gene: NA; V gene: TRBV18; CDR3 DNA: TGTGCCAGCTCACCACCGGGAACAGATACGCAGTATTTT; CDR3 protein: CASSPPGTDTQYF
clone size: NA; J gene: TRBJ2-2; D gene: NA; V gene: TRBV7-9; CDR3 DNA: TGTGCCAGCAGGAAGGGCGCCGGGGAGCTGTTTTTT; CDR3 protein: CASRKGAGELFF
clone size: NA; J gene: TRBJ2-7; D gene: TRBD2; V gene: TRBV5-4; CDR3 DNA: TGTGCCAGCAGCCGACGGCCTAGCGGGGGGTCGTACGAGCAGTACTTC; CDR3 protein: CASSRRPSGGSYEQYF
clone size: NA; J gene: TRBJ2-7; D gene: NA; V gene: TRBV7-8; CDR3 DNA: TGTGCCAGCAGCTTAGATGTAGTCACCACCTACGAGCAGTACTTC; CDR3 protein: CASSLDVVTTYEQYF
clone size: few; J gene: TRBJ2-5; D gene: NA; V gene: TRBV7-9; CDR3 DNA: TGTGCCAGCAGCCGACTCCCCCGTTTGAACGCGCAAGAGACCCAGTACTTC; CDR3 protein: CASSRLPRLNAQETQYF
clone size: NA; J gene: TRBJ1-1; D gene: NA; V gene: TRBV5-6; CDR3 DNA: TGTGCCAGCAGCTTGGGGGCAGGGACTGAAGCTTTCTTT; CDR3 protein: CASSLGAGTEAFF
clone size: NA; J gene: TRBJ1-5; D gene: NA; V gene: TRBV27; CDR3 DNA: TGTGCCAGTAAATCCGGGGGAAGCAATCAGCCCCAGCATTTT; CDR3 protein: CASKSGGSNQPQHF
clone size: few; J gene: TRBJ1-4; D gene: NA; V gene: TRBV6-6; CDR3 DNA: TGTGCCAGCAGTCCCGACAGGAATAATGAAAAACTGTTTTTT; CDR3 protein: CASSPDRNNEKLFF
clone size: NA; J gene: TRBJ1-1; D gene: NA; V gene: TRBV6-5; CDR3 DNA: TGTGCCAGCAGGGGGGACCGGAACACTGAAGCTTTCTTT; CDR3 protein: CASRGDRNTEAFF
clone size: NA; J gene: TRBJ2-3; D gene: NA; V gene: TRBV6-5; CDR3 DNA: TGTGCCAGCAGTTACATCTCGAGAGGCGATACGCAGTATTTT; CDR3 protein: CASSYISRGDTQYF
clone size: NA; J gene: TRBJ2-1; D gene: NA; V gene: TRBV13; CDR3 DNA: TGTGCCAGCAGCTTAGGGGACAAGGGGTTTTACAATGAGCAGTTCTTC; CDR3 protein: CASSLGDKGFYNEQFF
clone size: NA; J gene: TRBJ1-4; D gene: NA; V gene: TRBV6-5; CDR3 DNA: TGTGCCAGCAGTCTTACCGGGGCGGGCGGTGAAAAACTGTTTTTT; CDR3 protein: CASSLTGAGGEKLFF
clone size: NA; J gene: TRBJ2-7; D gene: NA; V gene: TRBV7-9; CDR3 DNA: TGTGCCAGCAGCCAAAGTGGATTTCAAGCCTACGAGCAGTACTTC; CDR3 protein: CASSQSGFQAYEQYF
clone size: few; J gene: TRBJ2-7; D gene: NA; V gene: TRBV11-2; CDR3 DNA: TGTGCCAGCAGCTTAGATACCTACGAGCAGTACTTC; CDR3 protein: CASSLDTYEQYF
clone size: NA; J gene: TRBJ2-7; D gene: TRBD1; V gene: TRBV10-2; CDR3 DNA: TGCGCCAGCCTCGACTGGGGACAGACCTACGAGCAGTACTTC; CDR3 protein: CASLDWGQTYEQYF